The clone carrying this TCR beta chain was recorded once. The target antigen is unknown. The data derive from a study of persistence of HIV-infected CD4 T cells. Study information: The sample holds CD4+ T cells responsive to CMV or HIV-1 Gag.

Stimulation used approximately 9.1 ug/mL lysate from CMV-infected fibroblasts. Memory cells lacking CD40L and CD69 with high CD45RO were sorted. Plasma HIV-1 RNA stayed below 50 copies/mL for at least 4 years. This was the immunoSEQ version 4 assay in survey mode. Assay: immunoSEQ multiplex PCR; the TCRdb copy retains only in-frame clones and omits some. The data show about 50,000 clones, 70% to 80% seen once. Losses at the gene ends were 1 base for V and 5 bases for J; bases not matched to a gene: 1. CDR1 SGHTA and CDR2 FQGNSA come from the germline V gene. The CDR3 has 13 residues. Sequenced here: CD4+ T cells sorted from PBMCs after 18-hour stimulation, sampled from a patient who received antiretroviral therapy. The sequence was collected from an adult man with HIV who was CMV-seropositive. This chain connects TRBV7-2 to TRBJ1-1, with TRBD1 identical over 7 bases. The CDR3 DNA reads TGTGCCAGCAGCTTAGACAGGGGAACTGAAGCTTTCTTT. This translates into CASSLDRGTEAFF.